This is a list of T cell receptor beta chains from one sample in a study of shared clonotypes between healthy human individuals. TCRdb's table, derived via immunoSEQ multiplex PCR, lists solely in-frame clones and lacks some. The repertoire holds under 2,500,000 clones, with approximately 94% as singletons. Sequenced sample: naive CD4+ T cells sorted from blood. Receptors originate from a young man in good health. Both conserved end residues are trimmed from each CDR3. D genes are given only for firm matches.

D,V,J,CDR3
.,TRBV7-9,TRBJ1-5,ASGGNQPQH
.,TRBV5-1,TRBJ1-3,ASSVGSGNTIY
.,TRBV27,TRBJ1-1,ASSLRENTEAF
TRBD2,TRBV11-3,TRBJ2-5,ASRGGTSGFQETQY
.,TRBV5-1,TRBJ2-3,ASSLDWVSRDTQY
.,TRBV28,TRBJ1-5,ASSQAGNQPQH
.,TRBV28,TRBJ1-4,ASSLSGQREKLF
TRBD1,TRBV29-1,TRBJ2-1,SVPPTTRTGALSYNEQF
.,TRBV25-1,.,ASSDSGLSSEQY
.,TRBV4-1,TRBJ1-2,ASSHQGTAGHYGYT
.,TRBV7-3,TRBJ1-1,ASSITGNTEAF
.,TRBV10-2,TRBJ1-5,ASRKTGASNQPQH